Each of the 25 T cell receptor beta chains below was sequenced from the same sample in a study of blood T cell repertoires in COVID-19 (dated by TCRdb to 2020 to 2022). To prepare the library, the immunoSEQ multiplex PCR assay was applied. In its TCRdb copy, this immuneACCESS table keeps in-frame sequences only and misses some clones. Where compared with another copy, unresolved V genes explain less than half of these, and the others have no known cause. The sample includes approximately 72,000 clones, with around four fifths observed a single time. The ten largest clones capture about 20% of the sample. The sequenced material came from peripheral blood. These receptors all come from a woman older than 75 with acute or convalescent COVID-19.

The chain carries TRBV6-6 and TRBJ2-2; possible D gene TRBD1, 5 bases. Germline values: CDR1 MNHNY, CDR2 SVGAGI (reference sequence). This CDR3 comprises 13 residues. Trimming pared 8 bases from V and 1 base from J, leaving 8 bases between. This CDR3 is CASGQKNTGELFF. The CDR3 DNA reads TGTGCCAGCGGACAAAAGAACACCGGGGAGCTGTTTTTT.

This clone appeared once. This sequence joins TRBV10-3 and TRBJ2-1; 10 nucleotides match TRBD2. Germline V gene sequence: CDR1 ENHRY, CDR2 SYGVKD. CDR3 length equals 15 residues. V was clipped by 6 bases and J by 6 bases; unmatched bases: 8. CDR3 loop: CAISPAERGGNEQFF. The CDR3 coding sequence is TGTGCCATCAGCCCGGCGGAGCGGGGGGGCAATGAGCAGTTCTTC.

The V call is TRBV9, the J call TRBJ2-2; TRBD1 agrees at 9 bases. Germline V lookup: CDR1 SGDLS, CDR2 YYNGEE. V was clipped by 4 bases and J by 4 bases; unmatched bases: 5. CDR3 length equals 15 residues. The CDR3 is CASSFGQGSTGELFF. The CDR3 DNA reads as TGTGCCAGCAGCTTTGGACAGGGGTCCACCGGGGAGCTGTTTTTT.

This clone was observed a few times. The chain joins TRBV11-2 to TRBJ2-7; TRBD2 might be the D (6 bases). CDR1 is SGHAT, CDR2 FQNNGV, per germline. V lost 5 bases to trimming and J lost 5 bases, with 19 bases between them. The CDR3 extends over 15 amino acids. The CDR3 region has the DNA TGTGCCAGCAGCCCTAGGGGAGGCGGGGCCCACGAGCAGTACTTC. Protein sequence: CASSPRGGGAHEQYF. The variable domain in full, completed from reference TRBV11-2 and TRBJ2-7, reads EAGVAQSPRYKIIEKRQSVAFWCNPISGHATLYWYQQILGQGPKLLIQFQNNGVVDDSQLPKDRFSAERLKGVDSTLKIQPAKLEDSAVYLCASSPRGGGAHEQYFGPGTRLTVT.

V and J are TRBV7-2 and TRBJ1-2, with D tentatively TRBD1 (6 bases). V lost 1 base to trimming and J lost 5 bases, with 17 bases between them. The CDR3 consists of 16 residues. CDR1 and CDR2 from the germline V gene are SGHTA and FQGNSA. The CDR3 region has the DNA TGTGCCAGCAGCTTAGGGACAGCCCAGACCCTTTATGGCTACACCTTC. Its protein product is CASSLGTAQTLYGYTF.

The chain recombines TRBV27 with TRBJ2-7, with 9 positions matching TRBD1. Trimming at V came to 1 base and at J to 3 bases, leaving 4 bases not matched to a gene. Germline lookup yields CDR1 MNHEY and CDR2 SMNVEV (reference sequence). The CDR3 sequence is 15 residues long. Here the CDR3 reads CASSLYGTGYYEQYF. The CDR3 DNA reads as TGTGCCAGCAGTTTATACGGGACAGGGTACTACGAGCAGTACTTC.

This chain connects TRBV5-6 to TRBJ2-3; a weak D match, TRBD1 (5 bases). This CDR3 is 13 amino acids long. Germline CDR1 SGHDT, CDR2 YYEEEE. V lost 9 bases, J lost 3 bases, and 14 bases lay in between. CDR3 protein: CATQGRATDTQYF. The CDR3 DNA follows: TGTGCCACCCAGGGAAGGGCAACAGATACGCAGTATTTT.

This chain connects TRBV3-1 (or the pseudogene TRBV3-2) to TRBJ1-2; D gene ambiguous. The V and J ends lost 5 bases and 4 bases respectively, with 11 bases between them. Germline V CDR1 and CDR2: LGHDT, YNNKEL (reference sequence). The CDR3 covers 13 residues. As DNA, the CDR3 is TGTGCCAGCAGCGCGGGAGGAACCTATGGCTACACCTTC. It yields the protein CASSAGGTYGYTF.

This clone appeared a single time. CDR3 sequence (DNA): TGTGCCAGCAGGGCTTTGTTCTACAATGAGCAGTTCTTC. Translated: CASRALFYNEQFF. The genes are TRBV6-5 and TRBJ2-1; D is uncertain. Germline values: CDR1 MNHEY, CDR2 SVGAGI. The CDR3 is 13 residues long. V was pared by 6 bases and J by 3 bases, with 9 bases between.

The chain joins TRBV6-4 to TRBJ1-4; D is unresolved. The CDR3 covers 14 residues. V dropped 2 bases and J dropped 1 base, with 5 bases sitting between them. Germline loops: CDR1 MRHNA, CDR2 SNTAGT. The CDR3 spells CASSDRQTNEKLFF. The DNA of the CDR3 is TGTGCCAGCAGTGACAGACAAACTAATGAAAAACTGTTTTTT.

The V and J genes are TRBV11-2 and TRBJ1-1; TRBD1 matches 10 bases. The CDR3 is made up of 16 amino acids. Trimming took 2 bases from V and 0 from J; bases not matched to a gene: 3. Per the germline V gene, CDR1 is SGHAT and CDR2 is FQNNGV. CDR3 sequence (DNA): TGTGCCAGCAGCTTATCCGGGACAGGGGTGAACACTGAAGCTTTCTTT. Its protein is CASSLSGTGVNTEAFF.

The V gene is TRBV24-1, the J gene TRBJ1-5; 11 bases agree with TRBD1. With 7 bases clipped from V and 8 bases from J, the junction kept 6 bases outside the gene matches. CDR3 length: 14 amino acids. CDR1 KGHDR and CDR2 SFDVKD come from the germline V gene. The CDR3 is CATSHRDRGEPQHF. The CDR3 DNA sequence: TGTGCCACCAGCCACCGGGACAGGGGGGAGCCCCAGCATTTT.

The rearrangement links TRBV27 to TRBJ2-7; 7 bases are shared with TRBD1. The germline gives CDR1 MNHEY, CDR2 SMNVEV (reference sequence). The CDR3 sequence is 15 residues long. Trimming at V came to 3 bases and at J to 0 bases, leaving 5 bases not matched to a gene. CDR3 loop: CASSLRRTGSYEQYF. CDR3 DNA sequence: TGTGCCAGCAGTTTGAGGAGGACAGGCTCCTACGAGCAGTACTTC.

The V gene is TRBV30, the J gene TRBJ2-3; TRBD1 agrees at 7 bases. The CDR3 loop spans 16 amino acids. Per germline, CDR1 GTSNPN and CDR2 SVGIG (reference sequence). V gave up 1 base and J gave up 1 base; unmatched junction bases: 8. CDR3 nucleotide sequence: TGTGCCTGGAGTGCAGCAGGGGGATCGGGCACAGATACGCAGTATTTT. Translation: CAWSAAGGSGTDTQYF.

The genes are TRBV9 and TRBJ2-2; 11 bases map to TRBD1. The CDR3 is 16 residues long. CDR1 is SGDLS and CDR2 is YYNGEE in the germline V gene. The trim removed 1 base at V and 7 bases at J, leaving 6 bases unmatched. The CDR3 DNA follows: TGTGCCAGCAGCGTAAGGGACAGGGGGGTCTTCGGGGAGCTGTTTTTT. This gives the protein CASSVRDRGVFGELFF.

This chain uses TRBV7-9 with TRBJ2-5; D may be TRBD1 (7 bases). This CDR3 comprises 13 residues. Germline CDR1 is SEHNR and CDR2 is FQNEAQ (reference sequence). The V end lost 5 bases, the J end lost 5 bases, and 12 bases lay between the germline ends. The CDR3 DNA follows: TGTGCCAGCAGCGCACAGGGGAGGGAGACCCAGTACTTC. Its protein product is CASSAQGRETQYF.

This rearrangement joins TRBV12-3 or TRBV12-4 to TRBJ2-5; possible D gene TRBD1, 5 bases. The CDR3 is 13 residues long. V dropped 7 bases and J dropped 5 bases, with 14 bases sitting between them. This CDR3 reads CASTGRVHETQYF. The CDR3 DNA sequence: TGTGCCAGCACCGGCAGGGTCCACGAGACCCAGTACTTC.

The rearrangement joins TRBV4-1 to TRBJ2-7; 9 bases map to TRBD2. From germline, CDR1 is MGHRA and CDR2 YSYEKL. The trim removed 1 base at V and 7 bases at J, leaving 14 bases unmatched. The CDR3 covers 17 residues. This CDR3 reads CASSQGGLAKGGWEQYF. In nucleotides, the CDR3 is TGCGCCAGCAGCCAAGGTGGACTAGCGAAGGGAGGATGGGAGCAGTACTTC.

This chain connects TRBV13 to TRBJ2-1; D gene uncertain. V was shortened by 0 bases and J by 5 bases, with 8 bases between the two germline ends. From germline, CDR1 is PRHDT and CDR2 FYEKMQ (reference sequence). CDR3 length: 14 amino acids. The CDR3 loop is CASSLGPRDNEQFF. CDR3 nucleotides: TGTGCCAGCAGCTTAGGCCCACGCGACAATGAGCAGTTCTTC. The variable domain in full, with the rest retrieved from reference TRBV13 and TRBJ2-1, is AAGVIQSPRHLIKEKRETATLKCYPIPRHDTVYWYQQGPGQDPQFLISFYEKMQSDKGSIPDRFSAQQFSDYHSELNMSSLELGDSALYFCASSLGPRDNEQFFGPGTRLTVL.

This rearrangement joins TRBV3-1 (or the pseudogene TRBV3-2) to TRBJ2-5; 14 bases line up with TRBD2. CDR1 is LGHDT and CDR2 is YNNKEL in the germline V gene (reference sequence). Germline trimming cut 5 bases from V and 2 bases from J; bases unmatched to any gene: 10. The CDR3 extends over 18 amino acids. The CDR3 sequence is CASSTLRTSGRNQETQYF. The CDR3 DNA sequence: TGTGCCAGCAGCACCTTAAGGACTAGCGGGAGGAATCAAGAGACCCAGTACTTC.

This chain connects TRBV5-1 to TRBJ1-3; 7 nucleotides agree with TRBD1. The J segment lost 0 bases and the V segment lost 0 bases, leaving 0 bases of the junction unmatched. CDR1 is SGHRS, CDR2 YFSETQ, per germline. This CDR3 is built from 15 residues. In nucleotides, the CDR3 is TGCGCCAGCAGCTTGGACAGGGGCTCTGGAAACACCATATATTTT. As protein: CASSLDRGSGNTIYF.

V is TRBV2 and J is TRBJ2-5; no clear D gene. V was cut by 5 bases and J by 5 bases, with 3 bases left in between. The CDR3 is made up of 10 amino acids. Germline CDR1 and CDR2: SNHLY and FYNNEI. Here the CDR3 reads CASSRETQYF. In DNA, the CDR3 is TGTGCCAGCAGTCGGGAGACCCAGTACTTC.

J is TRBJ2-2 and V is TRBV5-4; TRBD2 is a possible D gene (7 bases). CDR3 length: 15 residues. V gave up 4 bases and J gave up 8 bases, with 18 bases separating them. CDR1 SGHNT and CDR2 YYREEE come from the germline V gene (reference sequence). DNA for the CDR3: TGTGCCAGCAGCCGGGGGGCAGGGGCTAGTGGGGAGCTGTTTTTT. Its translation: CASSRGAGASGELFF.

The chain employs TRBV30 and TRBJ1-1; D gene ambiguous. There are 13 residues in the CDR3. Germline V gives CDR1 GTSNPN, CDR2 SVGIG (reference sequence). V dropped 4 bases and J dropped 5 bases, with 14 bases sitting between them. CDR3 amino acids: CAWMRARETEAFF. CDR3 nucleotides: TGTGCCTGGATGAGGGCCCGGGAAACTGAAGCTTTCTTT.

This clone was observed many times. This sequence joins TRBV18 and TRBJ1-5; the D gene is possibly TRBD1 (6 bases). V was trimmed by 6 bases and J by 2 bases, leaving 14 bases between them. This CDR3 is 15 amino acids long. CDR1 KGHSH and CDR2 LQKENI come from the germline V gene. The DNA of the CDR3 is TGTGCCAGCTCGGCAAGGGGGACGGGCAATCAGCCCCAGCATTTT. Translation: CASSARGTGNQPQHF.